This T cell receptor (beta chain) was found in a study of T-cell reconstitution after alpha-beta-depleted transplantation in children. This clonotype has just a few counts. Antigen: not known. Study-wide results and limits: Several hundred expanded graft clones reportedly were the source of alpha-beta T cells about two months after transplant.

A library of TCRbeta sequences, prepared with unique molecular identifiers, was generated. TCRdb reprocessed the PCR reads with MiXCR, giving one entry per CDR3 protein. Altogether under 750,000 distinct CDR3 sequences are present, under 30% being singletons, with the ten largest covering around 14%. The ends were cut back, 1 base at V and 7 bases at J, with 14 bases in the middle. The CDR3 is made up of 15 amino acids. Per germline, CDR1 SGHDN and CDR2 FVKESK. This TCR derives from a boy under three years old who had a stem cell transplant for acute myeloid leukemia, so the T cells may come from the graft donor. The chain combines TRBV14 with TRBJ2-1; TRBD1 is a possible D gene (6 bases). Sequencing was performed on PBMCs, mostly from graft donor cells, taken 360 days after TCRalphabeta/CD19-depleted stem cell transplant. CDR3 residues: CASSQARTARNEQFF. CDR3 nucleotide sequence: TGTGCCAGCAGCCAAGCCCGGACAGCGCGAAATGAGCAGTTCTTC.